This passage covers 20 T cell receptor beta chains from one sample sequenced in a study of regulatory T cells in long-lasting Graves disease. Time point: persistent/refractory GD, antithyroid drugs over 5 years with positive TRAb. Extracted RNA from PBMCs served as the source of the TCR library. To make TCR beta libraries, researchers used iRepertoire HTBI primers and Arm-PCR of CDR3 regions. TCRdb used MiXCR to reprocess the multiplex PCR reads, holding one entry per CDR3 protein. The sample lists roughly 500,000 distinct CDR3 sequences; around 21% were seen once. Specimen: peripheral blood mononuclear cells (PBMCs), collected when the disease was refractory, from a patient treated with antithyroid drugs. The receptors originated from a female donor with Graves disease.

This clonotype was observed many times. The V and J genes are TRBV3-1 and TRBJ2-7, with no clear D. Germline values: CDR1 LGHDT, CDR2 YNNKEL (reference sequence). Trimming shortened V by 3 bases and J by 0 bases, and 9 bases separated the two germline ends. CDR3 size: 14 residues. CDR3 nucleotide sequence: TGTGCCAGCAGCCAGGGCCCCATCTCCTACGAGCAGTACTTC. Residues: CASSQGPISYEQYF.

V usage is TRBV25-1 and J usage is TRBJ2-7; D is perhaps TRBD2 (5 bases). The CDR3 consists of 12 residues. Looked up from germline, CDR1 is MGHDK and CDR2 is SYGVNS. Trimming shortened V by 1 base and J by 6 bases, and 7 bases separated the two germline ends. The CDR3 nucleotides read TGTGCCAGCAGTGAATTTGAGGGCGAGCAGTACTTC. This translates into CASSEFEGEQYF.

This clonotype has at least ten counts. V usage is TRBV27 and J usage is TRBJ1-1; the D is unclear. The CDR3 runs 13 residues. Germline V gene sequence: CDR1 MNHEY, CDR2 SMNVEV (reference sequence). The ends were cut back, 1 base at V and 3 bases at J, with 6 bases in the middle. The CDR3 region is CASSLFQDTEAFF. The CDR3 region has the DNA TGTGCCAGCAGTTTATTCCAGGACACTGAAGCTTTCTTT.

This clonotype was counted ten times or more. V gene TRBV28 combines with J gene TRBJ1-2; D is ambiguous. V lost 2 bases to trimming and J lost 4 bases, with 14 bases between them. In germline, CDR1 is MDHEN, CDR2 SYDVKM. The CDR3 spans 15 residues. CDR3 residues: CASSLTGNTLYGYTF. The CDR3 DNA reads TGTGCCAGCAGTTTAACGGGCAACACCCTCTATGGCTACACCTTC.

This clonotype came up many times. The V and J genes are TRBV6-1 and TRBJ2-6; tentative D call: TRBD1 (5 bases). V gave up 5 bases and J gave up 0 bases, with 8 bases separating them. Per germline, CDR1 MNHNS and CDR2 SASEGT. The CDR3 length is 15 residues. The CDR3 DNA sequence: TGTGCCAGCAGTCAAGGGGTCTCTGGGGCCAACGTCCTGACTTTC. It codes for CASSQGVSGANVLTF.

This clonotype occurred many times. The chain couples TRBV5-1 to TRBJ2-2; 14 bases line up with TRBD2. This CDR3 has 18 residues. Germline assignment: CDR1 SGHRS and CDR2 YFSETQ. V lost 4 bases and J lost 0; bases outside the gene matches: 5. CDR3 residues: CASSARGLAGANTGELFF. CDR3 in DNA: TGCGCCAGCAGCGCCAGGGGACTAGCGGGGGCGAACACCGGGGAGCTGTTTTTT.

The table lists this clonotype with a few counts. The chain recombines TRBV6-2 or TRBV6-3 with TRBJ2-3, with 8 bases fitting TRBD2. With 0 bases clipped from V and 8 bases from J, the junction kept 4 bases outside the gene matches. The CDR3 sequence is 14 residues long. Germline assignment: CDR1 MNHEY and CDR2 SVGEGT. The CDR3: CASSYSLGTSTQYF. CDR3 bases: TGTGCCAGCAGTTACTCCCTCGGGACTAGTACGCAGTATTTT.

This clonotype was recorded at least ten times. The chain is built from TRBV11-1 and TRBJ2-7; unclear D gene. The CDR3 length is 15 residues. Germline V gene lookup returns CDR1 SGHAT and CDR2 FQDESV (reference sequence). Trimming cost V 2 bases and J 3 bases, with 14 bases left between them. The CDR3 reads CASSLLSAPHYEQYF. The CDR3 bases are TGTGCCAGCAGCTTATTGTCCGCCCCCCACTACGAGCAGTACTTC.

The rearrangement uses TRBV7-9 and TRBJ2-1; TRBD2 matches 13 bases. V lost 5 bases to trimming and J lost 9 bases; unmatched junction nucleotides: 4. The germline V gene has CDR1 SEHNR and CDR2 FQNEAQ (reference sequence). The CDR3 has 14 amino acids. The CDR3 loop is CASSGLAGAGEQFF. CDR3 nucleotides: TGTGCCAGCAGCGGACTAGCGGGAGCCGGTGAGCAGTTCTTC.

As regards this clonotype: A much larger clone lies one base from this, so it may be a read error. This chain links TRBV20-1 with TRBJ1-6; D call uncertain. V was cut by 3 bases and J by 8 bases, with 14 bases left in between. Germline CDR1 and CDR2: DFQATT and SNEGSKA (reference sequence). This CDR3 has 14 amino acids. CDR3 DNA: TGCAGTGCTAGTGGCCTAAGAAATGATTCACCCCTCCACTTT. It codes for CSASGLRNDSPLHF.

This clonotype was detected ten times or more. The J gene is TRBJ2-5, the V gene TRBV29-1; either TRBD1 or TRBD2 may fit D (5 bases each). CDR1 is SQVTM and CDR2 is ANQGSEA in the germline V gene. With 8 bases removed from V and 4 bases from J, the gap between germline ends came to 11 bases. The CDR3 runs to 11 residues. CDR3 bases: TGCAGCTACCGGGACGTAGAGACCCAGTACTTC. This translates into CSYRDVETQYF. The whole variable domain, filled in from reference TRBV29-1 and TRBJ2-5, reads SAVISQKPSRDICQRGTSLTIQCQVDSQVTMMFWYRQQPGQSLTLIATANQGSEATYESGFVIDKFPISRPNLTFSTLTVSNMSPEDSSIYLCSYRDVETQYFGPGTRLLVL.

This clonotype turned up a few times. The chain is built from TRBV28 and TRBJ2-2; possibly TRBD1 for D (6 bases). The CDR3 totals 15 residues. Trimming removed 8 bases at V and 5 bases at J, with 18 bases between. Germline lookup yields CDR1 MDHEN and CDR2 SYDVKM. CDR3: CASRYLRGGTGELFF. CDR3 bases: TGTGCCAGCCGGTACCTCAGGGGCGGGACCGGGGAGCTGTTTTTT.

This clonotype has more than one count but fewer than ten. The gene calls are TRBV27 and TRBJ2-2, with D possibly TRBD1 on 5 matching bases. V was clipped by 3 bases and J by 3 bases, with 8 bases between them. CDR3 length: 14 residues. Germline assignment: CDR1 MNHEY and CDR2 SMNVEV (reference sequence). CDR3 DNA sequence: TGTGCCAGCAGTTTGACAGATTACACCGGGGAGCTGTTTTTT. It is translated as CASSLTDYTGELFF.

This chain links TRBV6-5 with TRBJ2-3; D remains ambiguous. Germline assignment: CDR1 MNHEY and CDR2 SVGAGI. Deletions cut 2 bases from V and 0 bases from J, with 12 bases between. The CDR3 length is 16 residues. CDR3 in amino acids: CASSYQHGLSTDTQYF. The CDR3 coding sequence is TGTGCCAGCAGTTACCAACACGGGTTGAGCACAGATACGCAGTATTTT.

The CDR3: CASSLGDRATYEQYF. The CDR3 DNA reads TGTGCCAGCAGCTTAGGGGACAGGGCCACCTACGAGCAGTACTTC. The rearrangement joins TRBV11-2 to TRBJ2-7; TRBD1 matches at 9 bases. The ends lost 1 base at V and 2 bases at J; junction bases unmatched: 3. Germline values: CDR1 SGHAT, CDR2 FQNNGV. The CDR3 sequence is 15 residues long.

The chain carries TRBV28 and TRBJ1-5, with D perhaps TRBD1 (5 bases). CDR1 is MDHEN, CDR2 SYDVKM, per germline. This CDR3 has 17 residues. Between the trimmed V and J ends, which lost 1 base and 6 bases, there was a span of 19 bases. CDR3 loop: CASSLSGSGVVGQPQHF. The DNA for the CDR3 is TGTGCCAGCAGTTTATCAGGGTCGGGCGTGGTCGGTCAGCCCCAGCATTTT.

On this clonotype itself: A much larger clone differs from this one at a single base, so this may be a read error. Because it lacks the conserved phenylalanine or tryptophan at the end, this CDR3 is likely a read error. V and J are TRBV28 and TRBJ2-2; D gene unclear. The germline CDR1 and CDR2 sequences are MDHEN and SYDVKM. There are 13 residues in the CDR3. V gave up 3 bases and J gave up 4 bases, with 6 bases separating them. The chain's CDR3 is CASSFPTTGELFL. Written as DNA, the CDR3 is TGTGCCAGCAGTTTTCCCACCACCGGGGAGCTGTTTCTT.

This chain links TRBV13 with TRBJ2-2, with 8 positions matching TRBD1. The trim removed 4 bases at V and 4 bases at J, leaving 8 bases unmatched. Germline V lookup: CDR1 PRHDT, CDR2 FYEKMQ (reference sequence). The CDR3 has 16 residues. CDR3 sequence (DNA): TGTGCCAGCAGCTCGGAGACAGGGGTGGGCACCGGGGAGCTGTTTTTT. The encoded protein is CASSSETGVGTGELFF.

The chain employs TRBV5-6 and TRBJ1-5; D unresolved. Germline values: CDR1 SGHDT, CDR2 YYEEEE. CDR3 length: 14 amino acids. Trimming left V 1 base short and J 2 bases short, with 7 bases between. CDR3 DNA sequence: TGTGCCAGCAGCTTGATGATGGGCAATCAGCCCCAGCATTTT. It codes for CASSLMMGNQPQHF.

This clonotype was counted a few times. The V call is TRBV19, the J call TRBJ2-7; TRBD2 is a possible D gene (5 bases). Between the trimmed V and J ends, which lost 6 bases and 0 bases, there was a span of 9 bases. The CDR3 consists of 13 residues. Germline lookup yields CDR1 LNHDA and CDR2 SQIVND (reference sequence). CDR3 protein: CASRRSGSYEQYF. CDR3 nucleotides: TGTGCCAGTAGGAGAAGCGGCTCCTACGAGCAGTACTTC.